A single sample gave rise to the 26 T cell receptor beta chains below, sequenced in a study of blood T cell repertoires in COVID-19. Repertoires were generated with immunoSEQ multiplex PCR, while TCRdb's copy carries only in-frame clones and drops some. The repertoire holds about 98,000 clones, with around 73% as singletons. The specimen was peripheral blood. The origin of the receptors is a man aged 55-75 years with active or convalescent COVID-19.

Here the CDR3 reads CASSVVAGAYNEQFF. The CDR3 nucleotides are TGTGCCAGCAGCGTAGTAGCGGGCGCCTACAATGAGCAGTTCTTC. The chain combines TRBV9 with TRBJ2-1; 7 bases align to TRBD2. The CDR3 runs 15 residues. V shed 0 bases and J 2 bases; nucleotides not matched to a gene: 2. The germline CDR1 and CDR2 sequences are SGDLS and YYNGEE. Complete variable domain (other parts from reference TRBV9 and TRBJ2-1): DSGVTQTPKHLITATGQRVTLRCSPRSGDLSVYWYQQSLDQGLQFLIQYYNGEERAKGNILERFSAQQFPDLHSELNLSSLELGDSALYFCASSVVAGAYNEQFFGPGTRLTVL.

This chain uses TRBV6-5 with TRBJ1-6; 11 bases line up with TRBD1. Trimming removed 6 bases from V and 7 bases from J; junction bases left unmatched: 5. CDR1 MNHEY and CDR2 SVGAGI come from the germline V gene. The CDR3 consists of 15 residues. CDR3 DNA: TGTGCCAGCAGCCGGACAGGGGGCGGAAATTCACCCCTCCACTTT. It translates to CASSRTGGGNSPLHF.

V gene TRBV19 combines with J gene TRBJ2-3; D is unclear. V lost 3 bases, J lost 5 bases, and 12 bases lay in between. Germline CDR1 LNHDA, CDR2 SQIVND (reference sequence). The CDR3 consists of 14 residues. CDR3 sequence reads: CASSIWRTGDTQYF. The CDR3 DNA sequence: TGTGCCAGTAGTATCTGGAGAACTGGAGATACGCAGTATTTT.

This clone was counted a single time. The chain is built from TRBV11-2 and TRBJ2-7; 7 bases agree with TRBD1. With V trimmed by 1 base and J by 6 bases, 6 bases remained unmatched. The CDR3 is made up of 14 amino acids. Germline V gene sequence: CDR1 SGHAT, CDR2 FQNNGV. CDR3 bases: TGTGCCAGCAGCTTAGTGGTCAGGGGGAGCGAGCAGTACTTC. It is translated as CASSLVVRGSEQYF.

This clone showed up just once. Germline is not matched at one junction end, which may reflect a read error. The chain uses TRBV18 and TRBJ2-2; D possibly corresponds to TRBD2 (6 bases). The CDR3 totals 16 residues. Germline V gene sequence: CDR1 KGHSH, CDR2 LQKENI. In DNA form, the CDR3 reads TGTGCCAGCTCAGCACCAGGGCGGGGGAACACCGGGGAGCTGTTTTTT. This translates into CASSAPGRGNTGELFF.

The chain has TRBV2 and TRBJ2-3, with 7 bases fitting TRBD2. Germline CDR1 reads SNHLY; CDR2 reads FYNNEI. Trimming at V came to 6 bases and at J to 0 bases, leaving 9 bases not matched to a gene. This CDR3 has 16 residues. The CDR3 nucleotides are TGTGCCAGCAGCGCTAGCGGTCCTTCTAGCACAGATACGCAGTATTTT. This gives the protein CASSASGPSSTDTQYF.

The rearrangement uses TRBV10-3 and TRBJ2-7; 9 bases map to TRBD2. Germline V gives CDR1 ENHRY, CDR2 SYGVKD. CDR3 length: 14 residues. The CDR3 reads CAPTKGAGGYEQYV. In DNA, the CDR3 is TGTGCTCCCACCAAAGGGGCGGGAGGGTACGAGCAGTACGTC.

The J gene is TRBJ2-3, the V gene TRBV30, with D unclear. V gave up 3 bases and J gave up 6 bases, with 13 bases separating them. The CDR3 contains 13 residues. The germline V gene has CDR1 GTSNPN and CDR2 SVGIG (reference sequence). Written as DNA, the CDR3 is TGTGCCTGGAGGGCCAAATCAGCGGATACGCAGTATTTT. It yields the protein CAWRAKSADTQYF.

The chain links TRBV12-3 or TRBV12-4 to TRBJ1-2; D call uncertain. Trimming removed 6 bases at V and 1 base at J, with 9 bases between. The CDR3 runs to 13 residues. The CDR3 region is CASSRVLNYGYTF. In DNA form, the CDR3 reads TGTGCCAGCAGCCGGGTCCTTAACTATGGCTACACCTTC.

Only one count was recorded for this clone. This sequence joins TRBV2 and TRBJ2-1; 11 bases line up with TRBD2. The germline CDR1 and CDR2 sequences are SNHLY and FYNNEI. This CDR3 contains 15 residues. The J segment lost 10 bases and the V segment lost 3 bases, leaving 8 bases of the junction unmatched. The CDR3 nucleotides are TGTGCCAGCAGTGATGGGCTAGCGGGAGGTTGGGAGCAGTTCTTC. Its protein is CASSDGLAGGWEQFF. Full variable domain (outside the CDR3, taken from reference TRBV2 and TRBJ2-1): EPEVTQTPSHQVTQMGQEVILRCVPISNHLYFYWYRQILGQKVEFLVSFYNNEISEKSEIFDDQFSVERPDGSNFTLKIRSTKLEDSAMYFCASSDGLAGGWEQFFGPGTRLTVL.

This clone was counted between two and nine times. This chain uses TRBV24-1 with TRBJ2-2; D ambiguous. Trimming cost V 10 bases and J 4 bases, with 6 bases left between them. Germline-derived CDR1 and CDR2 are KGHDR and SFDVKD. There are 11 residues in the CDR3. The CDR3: CATSSTGELFF. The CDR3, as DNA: TGTGCCACTTCTAGCACCGGGGAGCTGTTTTTT.

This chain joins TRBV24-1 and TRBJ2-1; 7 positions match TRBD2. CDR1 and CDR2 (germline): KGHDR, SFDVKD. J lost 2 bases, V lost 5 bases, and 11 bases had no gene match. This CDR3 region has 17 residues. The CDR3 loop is CATSATIGRPAYNEQFF. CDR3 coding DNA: TGTGCCACCAGTGCCACCATCGGGAGGCCGGCCTACAATGAGCAGTTCTTC.

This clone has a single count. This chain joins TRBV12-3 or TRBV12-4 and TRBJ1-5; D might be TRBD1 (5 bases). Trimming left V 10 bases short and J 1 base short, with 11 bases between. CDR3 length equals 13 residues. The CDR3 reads CATARGSNQPQHF. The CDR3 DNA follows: TGTGCCACCGCCCGGGGGAGCAATCAGCCCCAGCATTTT.

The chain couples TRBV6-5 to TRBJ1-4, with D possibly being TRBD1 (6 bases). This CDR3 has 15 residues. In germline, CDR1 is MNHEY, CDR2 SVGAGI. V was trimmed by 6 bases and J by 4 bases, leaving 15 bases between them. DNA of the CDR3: TGTGCCAGCAGCGCGCGGGGGCCGTATAATGAAAAACTGTTTTTT. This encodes CASSARGPYNEKLFF.

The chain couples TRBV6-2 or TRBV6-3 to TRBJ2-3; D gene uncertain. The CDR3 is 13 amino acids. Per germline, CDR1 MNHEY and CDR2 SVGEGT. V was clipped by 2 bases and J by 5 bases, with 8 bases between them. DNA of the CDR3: TGTGCCAGCAGTTACGCTAGACTAGATACGCAGTATTTT. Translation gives CASSYARLDTQYF.

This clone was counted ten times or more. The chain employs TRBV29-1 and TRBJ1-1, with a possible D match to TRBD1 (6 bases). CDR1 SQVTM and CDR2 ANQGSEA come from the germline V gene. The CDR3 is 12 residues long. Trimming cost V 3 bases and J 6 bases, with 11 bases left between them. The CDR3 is CSVEQGSAEAFF. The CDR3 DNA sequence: TGCAGCGTTGAGCAGGGGTCGGCTGAAGCTTTCTTT.

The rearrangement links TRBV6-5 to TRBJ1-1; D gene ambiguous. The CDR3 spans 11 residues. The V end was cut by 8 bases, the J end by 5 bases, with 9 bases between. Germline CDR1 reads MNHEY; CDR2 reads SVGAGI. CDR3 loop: CASSRVTEAFF. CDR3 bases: TGTGCCAGCTCGCGGGTGACTGAAGCTTTCTTT.

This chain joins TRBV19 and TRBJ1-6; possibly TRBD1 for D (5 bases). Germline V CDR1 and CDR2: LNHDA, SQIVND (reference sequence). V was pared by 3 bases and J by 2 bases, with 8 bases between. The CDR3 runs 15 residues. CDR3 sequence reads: CASSIDSAYNSPLHF. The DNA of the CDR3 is TGTGCCAGTAGTATCGACAGTGCCTATAATTCACCCCTCCACTTT.

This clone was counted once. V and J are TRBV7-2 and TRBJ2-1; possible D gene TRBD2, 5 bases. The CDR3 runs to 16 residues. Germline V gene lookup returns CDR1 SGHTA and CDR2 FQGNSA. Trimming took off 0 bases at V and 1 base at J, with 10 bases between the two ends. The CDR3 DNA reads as TGTGCCAGCAGCTTAGCGGCGGGCGGTTCCTACAATGAGCAGTTCTTC. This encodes CASSLAAGGSYNEQFF. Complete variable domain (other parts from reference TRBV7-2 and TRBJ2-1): GAGVSQSPSNKVTEKGKDVELRCDPISGHTALYWYRQSLGQGLEFLIYFQGNSAPDKSGLPSDRFSAERTGGSVSTLTIQRTQQEDSAVYLCASSLAAGGSYNEQFFGPGTRLTVL.

The CDR3 region has the DNA TGTGCCAGCAGCCCTCATGGTAGCGGAGCTAATGAAAAACTGTTTTTT. This gives the protein CASSPHGSGANEKLFF. The chain combines TRBV28 with TRBJ1-4; the D is unclear. CDR1 is MDHEN and CDR2 is SYDVKM in the germline V gene. Between the trimmed V and J ends, which lost 6 bases and 3 bases, there was a span of 17 bases. The CDR3 is 16 amino acids. Variable domain in full (rest from reference TRBV28 and TRBJ1-4): DVKVTQSSRYLVKRTGEKVFLECVQDMDHENMFWYRQDPGLGLRLIYFSYDVKMKEKGDIPEGYSVSREKKERFSLILESASTNQTSMYLCASSPHGSGANEKLFFGSGTQLSVL.

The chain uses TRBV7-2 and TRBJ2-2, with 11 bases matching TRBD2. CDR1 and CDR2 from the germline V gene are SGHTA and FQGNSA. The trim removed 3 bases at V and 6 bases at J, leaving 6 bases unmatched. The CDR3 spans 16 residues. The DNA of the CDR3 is TGTGCCAGCAGCTTTCGGGCTAGCGGGAGGTCCGGGGAGCTGTTTTTT. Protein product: CASSFRASGRSGELFF.

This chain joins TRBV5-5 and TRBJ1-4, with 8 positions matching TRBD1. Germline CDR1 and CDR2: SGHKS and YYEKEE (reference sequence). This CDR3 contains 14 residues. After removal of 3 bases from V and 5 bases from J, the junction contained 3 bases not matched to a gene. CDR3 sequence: CASSSRGRNEKLFF. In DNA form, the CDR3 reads TGTGCCAGCAGCTCCAGGGGGCGAAATGAAAAACTGTTTTTT.

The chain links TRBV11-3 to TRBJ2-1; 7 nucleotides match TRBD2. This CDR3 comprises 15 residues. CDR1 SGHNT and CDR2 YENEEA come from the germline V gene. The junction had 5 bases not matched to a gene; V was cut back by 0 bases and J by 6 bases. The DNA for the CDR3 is TGTGCCAGCAGCTTAGAGGGAGGGCCACGCAATGAGCAGTTCTTC. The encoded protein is CASSLEGGPRNEQFF. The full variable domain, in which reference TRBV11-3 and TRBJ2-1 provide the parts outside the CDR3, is EAGVVQSPRYKIIEKKQPVAFWCNPISGHNTLYWYLQNLGQGPELLIRYENEEAVDDSQLPKDRFSAERLKGVDSTLKIQPAELGDSAVYLCASSLEGGPRNEQFFGPGTRLTVL.

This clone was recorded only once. The DNA of the CDR3 is TGCGCCAGCAGCTTGGCCGGGAACACTGAAGCTTTCTTT. Residues: CASSLAGNTEAFF. The V and J genes are TRBV5-1 and TRBJ1-1; D gene uncertain. The CDR3 covers 13 residues. Looked up from germline, CDR1 is SGHRS and CDR2 is YFSETQ. Trimming pared 0 bases from V and 1 base from J, leaving 4 bases between.

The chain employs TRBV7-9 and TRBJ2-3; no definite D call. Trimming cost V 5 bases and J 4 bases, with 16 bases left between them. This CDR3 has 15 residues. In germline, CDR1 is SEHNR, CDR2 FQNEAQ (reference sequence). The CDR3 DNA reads TGTGCCAGCAGCCCGAACGGAGCATGGGCAGATACGCAGTATTTT. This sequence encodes CASSPNGAWADTQYF.

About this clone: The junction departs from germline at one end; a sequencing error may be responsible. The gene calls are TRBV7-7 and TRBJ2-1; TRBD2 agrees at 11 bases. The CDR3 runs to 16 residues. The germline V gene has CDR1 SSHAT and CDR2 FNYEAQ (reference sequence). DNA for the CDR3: TGTGCTAGCAGCCCCGGAGTAGCGGGAGGGCCGAATGAGCAGTTCTTC. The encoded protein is CASSPGVAGGPNEQFF.